These T cell receptor beta chains were read from a single sample in a study of cytomegalovirus exposure and HLA in healthy donors. The repertoire was sequenced with immunoSEQ multiplex PCR; TCRdb's copy has only in-frame clones and lacks some. The data contain over 100,000 clones, approximately 60% of them singletons. Sequencing was carried out using PBMCs. These receptors all come from a woman in her twenties or thirties in good health and CMV-seronegative. Both conserved end residues are part of each CDR3. The order of the fields is J gene, V gene, CDR3 protein.

TRBJ1-1 | TRBV27 | CASRTDSLNTEAFF
TRBJ2-2 | TRBV5-8 | CASSLWLDKLSSGELFF
TRBJ1-2 | TRBV15 | CATSSGQGEYGYTF
TRBJ2-1 | TRBV9 | CASSVEAASYNEQFF
TRBJ2-1 | TRBV10-2 | CASSEAGGFYNEQFF
TRBJ2-1 | TRBV5-6 | CASLPGLAIHEQFF
TRBJ1-1 | TRBV10-3 | CAIRPRDRVPEAFF
TRBJ1-1 | TRBV9 | CASSARMNTEAFF
. | TRBV10-2 | CASSPAGTPIYEQYF
TRBJ2-7 | TRBV9 | CASSLFPSGRTYEQYF
TRBJ1-4 | TRBV7-9 | CASREQGAGEKLFF
TRBJ2-5 | TRBV7-3 | CASSFGREETQYF
TRBJ2-1 | TRBV4-1 | CASSQHVRAGGGNEQFF
TRBJ2-7 | TRBV6-1 | CASSEAYYEQYF
TRBJ1-2 | TRBV7-9 | CASSPRTGTDGYTF
TRBJ1-4 | TRBV5-1 | CASSFEPGREKLFF
TRBJ2-2 | TRBV5-8 | CASSLALGLTGELFF
. | TRBV28 | CASVQAGGYEQYF
TRBJ1-1 | TRBV15 | CATSSGTDTEAFF
TRBJ2-3 | TRBV9 | CASSGETGGTDTQYF
. | TRBV6-5 | CASSYRFRTHYEQYF
TRBJ1-2 | TRBV5-8 | CASSFGQEGYGYTF
TRBJ2-7 | TRBV28 | CASSSGLYEQYF
TRBJ1-1 | TRBV4-1 | CASSPSPGHSSTEAFF
TRBJ2-3 | TRBV13 | CASSLRLAGVTDTQYF
TRBJ1-1 | TRBV4-1 | CASSQSPLRRQGMNTEAFF
TRBJ2-1 | TRBV5-1 | CASSLGGLAGAIEQFF
TRBJ2-7 | TRBV4-1 | CASSQHGRAGYEQYF
TRBJ2-3 | TRBV12-5 | CASGLGQSSDTQYF
TRBJ2-7 | TRBV5-1 | CASSKDRAPNEQYF
TRBJ1-1 | TRBV28 | CASSLSLDSMNTEAFF
TRBJ2-2 | TRBV27 | CASSLRGRDTGELFF
TRBJ1-6 | TRBV27 | CASSLVRGNSPLHF
TRBJ2-6 | TRBV5-1 | CASSPPGQVSGANVLTF
TRBJ2-7 | TRBV28 | CATETGTGYYEQYF
TRBJ1-1 | TRBV7-9 | CASSYPENTEAFF
TRBJ2-5 | TRBV5-6 | CASSVDRGETQYF
TRBJ1-4 | TRBV6-1 | CASSRPGQGKEKLFF
. | TRBV10-3 | CAISESGGTPLYEQYF
TRBJ1-1 | TRBV28 | CASSFNRHMNTEAFF
TRBJ1-6 | TRBV14 | CASSQEGRQGDHF
TRBJ1-2 | TRBV6-5 | CASTRTGAYGYTF
TRBJ2-1 | TRBV7-9 | CASSLGREVNEQFF
TRBJ1-2 | TRBV23-1 | CASSSRQGTTLRVGGYTF
TRBJ1-1 | TRBV28 | CASSGQGLMNTEAFF
TRBJ2-3 | TRBV14 | CASSQRGGLDTQYF
TRBJ2-1 | TRBV4-2 | CASSPSGPAGSNEQFF
TRBJ1-1 | TRBV7-9 | CASSRDREKAFF
TRBJ1-1 | TRBV19 | CASSIRGGATEAFF
TRBJ2-1 | TRBV7-2 | CASSLGGTSFHNEQFF
TRBJ1-3 | TRBV28 | CASSSTGFGNTIYF
TRBJ1-1 | TRBV6-6 | CASSYGGGAAEAFF
TRBJ2-7 | TRBV6-1 | CASTGGQSYEQYF
TRBJ2-3 | TRBV7-9 | CASSLDGGRARADTQYF
TRBJ1-6 | TRBV9 | CASSVGRVEGSPLHF
TRBJ2-7 | TRBV18 | CASSLSGSSYEQYF
TRBJ2-5 | TRBV5-1 | CASSLVAGSETQYF